These 15 T cell receptor beta chains came from one sample sequenced in a study of T cell responses to AZD1222 COVID-19 vaccine. The data were produced by immunoSEQ multiplex PCR, yet TCRdb's version contains in-frame clones alone and is incomplete. The sample records around 110,000 clones, 92% being singletons. Here the sequenced sample was peripheral blood, taken 28 days after the second AZD1222 dose. The source of these receptors is an adult who received the AZD1222 COVID-19 vaccine.

A single count supports this clone. This sequence joins TRBV2 and TRBJ2-2; TRBD2 matches 12 bases. The V gene's germline CDR1 is SNHLY and CDR2 FYNNEI. V trimming: 6 bases; J trimming: 1 base; junction bases outside the gene matches: 3. The CDR3 has 16 amino acids. In DNA, the CDR3 is TGTGCCAGCAGCGAGGGACTAGCGGGGAACACCGGGGAGCTGTTTTTT. Translating it yields CASSEGLAGNTGELFF.

The chain has TRBV9 and TRBJ2-7; D ambiguous. V was pared by 2 bases and J by 0 bases, with 9 bases between. The CDR3 spans 14 residues. Germline V CDR1 and CDR2: SGDLS, YYNGEE. The CDR3 DNA reads TGTGCCAGCAGCGTTGGCCCAGACTCCTACGAGCAGTACTTC. It is translated as CASSVGPDSYEQYF.

The rearrangement joins TRBV7-7 to TRBJ2-1; TRBD2 matches at 8 bases. Unmatched junction bases numbered 8, after V lost 5 bases and J lost 5 bases. The germline V gene encodes CDR1 SSHAT and CDR2 FNYEAQ (reference sequence). The CDR3 spans 15 residues. CDR3 bases: TGTGCCAGCAGCCCGAGCGGGAGTACGAACAATGAGCAGTTCTTC. Its protein product is CASSPSGSTNNEQFF.

This sequence joins TRBV28 and TRBJ2-7; D is possibly TRBD2 (6 bases). The CDR3 contains 15 residues. Germline V CDR1 and CDR2: MDHEN, SYDVKM. The V and J ends lost 1 base and 6 bases respectively, with 16 bases between them. The CDR3 sequence is CASSLSAAGRVEQYF. The DNA of the CDR3 is TGTGCCAGCAGTTTATCGGCGGCGGGACGCGTCGAGCAGTACTTC.

The chain's CDR3 is CASSPEVFENEQYF. CDR3 nucleotides: TGTGCCAGCTCACCAGAAGTGTTTGAGAACGAGCAGTACTTC. V usage is TRBV18 and J usage is TRBJ2-7; no clear D gene. Germline V gene sequence: CDR1 KGHSH, CDR2 LQKENI. CDR3 length equals 14 residues. V was pared by 2 bases and J by 5 bases, with 13 bases between.

The rearrangement links TRBV10-3 to TRBJ2-1, with TRBD1 matching 7 bases. The CDR3 has 15 amino acids. Germline V gives CDR1 ENHRY, CDR2 SYGVKD. Trimming cost V 4 bases and J 4 bases; bases outside gene matches: 7. The CDR3 protein is CAISGRQGVYNEQFF. The CDR3 region has the DNA TGTGCCATCAGTGGGAGACAGGGTGTATACAATGAGCAGTTCTTC.

CDR3 residues: CASSNLGTLNSVSYEQYF. The DNA of the CDR3 is TGTGCCAGTAGTAACCTAGGGACTCTAAATAGCGTCTCCTACGAGCAGTACTTC. The chain is built from TRBV19 and TRBJ2-7; D may be TRBD2 (6 bases). The CDR3 is 18 residues long. V was clipped by 4 bases and J by 0 bases, with 22 bases between them. Germline assignment: CDR1 LNHDA and CDR2 SQIVND (reference sequence).

The V gene is TRBV20-1, the J gene TRBJ1-2, with 9 positions matching TRBD1. The CDR3 extends over 10 amino acids. V shed 7 bases and J 8 bases; nucleotides not matched to a gene: 2. Germline V lookup: CDR1 DFQATT, CDR2 SNEGSKA (reference sequence). In DNA, the CDR3 is TGCAGTGGACAGGGGGTAGGCTACACCTTC. Residues: CSGQGVGYTF.

The V and J genes are TRBV7-3 and TRBJ1-1, with 7 bases lining up with TRBD1. The V segment lost 2 bases and the J segment 11 bases; nucleotides outside the gene matches: 8. The CDR3 length is 13 residues. Germline loops: CDR1 SGHTA, CDR2 FQGTGA. The CDR3 region is CASSLRQGVEAFF. The CDR3 nucleotides read TGTGCCAGCAGCTTACGACAGGGTGTTGAGGCTTTCTTT.

This chain joins TRBV30 and TRBJ1-4; TRBD1 is a possible D gene (6 bases). From germline, CDR1 is GTSNPN and CDR2 SVGIG (reference sequence). V lost 3 bases, J lost 8 bases, and 19 bases lay in between. The CDR3 contains 15 residues. The CDR3 protein is CAWSPGAQRYEKLFF. CDR3 in DNA: TGTGCCTGGAGCCCGGGGGCACAGCGGTACGAAAAACTGTTTTTT. The full variable domain, in which reference TRBV30 and TRBJ1-4 provide the parts outside the CDR3, is SQTIHQWPATLVQPVGSPLSLECTVEGTSNPNLYWYRQAAGRGLQLLFYSVGIGQISSEVPQNLSASRPQDRQFILSSKKLLLSDSGFYLCAWSPGAQRYEKLFFGSGTQLSVL.

A single count supports this clone. The chain couples TRBV27 to TRBJ2-3, with D possibly called TRBD1 or TRBD2 (5 bases each). Trimming cost V 2 bases and J 7 bases, with 13 bases left between them. The V gene's germline CDR1 is MNHEY and CDR2 SMNVEV (reference sequence). This CDR3 contains 14 residues. The CDR3 region is CASSLMRVGHTQYF. The CDR3 nucleotides read TGTGCCAGCAGTTTAATGAGGGTGGGACATACGCAGTATTTT.

This chain joins TRBV7-9 and TRBJ2-3; D gene uncertain. Looked up from germline, CDR1 is SEHNR and CDR2 is FQNEAQ (reference sequence). This CDR3 has 14 amino acids. Trimming removed 5 bases at V and 1 base at J, with 10 bases between. The CDR3 protein is CASSPVLGTDTQYF. The CDR3 DNA reads as TGTGCCAGCAGCCCGGTTTTAGGCACAGATACGCAGTATTTT.

The chain recombines TRBV27 with TRBJ2-1, with a weak D call TRBD1 (6 bases). V was cut by 5 bases and J by 4 bases, with 15 bases left in between. The germline V gene encodes CDR1 MNHEY and CDR2 SMNVEV (reference sequence). CDR3 length: 15 amino acids. The CDR3 DNA sequence: TGTGCCAGCAGTCCACAGGGTTATAGTTACAATGAGCAGTTCTTC. This codes for CASSPQGYSYNEQFF.

The chain links TRBV7-8 to TRBJ1-3, with unresolved D. The germline gives CDR1 SGHVS, CDR2 FQNEAQ. CDR3 length equals 17 residues. V lost 3 bases, J lost 2 bases, and 17 bases lay in between. CDR3: CASSLIRDQFAGNTIYF. As DNA, the CDR3 is TGTGCCAGCAGCTTGATACGGGATCAGTTTGCTGGAAACACCATATATTTT.

In this sample, this clone turned up once. The chain joins TRBV6-1 to TRBJ1-1; D is unresolved. This CDR3 has 14 residues. CDR1 MNHNS and CDR2 SASEGT come from the germline V gene. Trimming pared 3 bases from V and 1 base from J, leaving 9 bases between. Here the CDR3 DNA reads TGTGCCAGCAGTGATCGGTCTGGGAACACTGAAGCTTTCTTT. It is translated as CASSDRSGNTEAFF.